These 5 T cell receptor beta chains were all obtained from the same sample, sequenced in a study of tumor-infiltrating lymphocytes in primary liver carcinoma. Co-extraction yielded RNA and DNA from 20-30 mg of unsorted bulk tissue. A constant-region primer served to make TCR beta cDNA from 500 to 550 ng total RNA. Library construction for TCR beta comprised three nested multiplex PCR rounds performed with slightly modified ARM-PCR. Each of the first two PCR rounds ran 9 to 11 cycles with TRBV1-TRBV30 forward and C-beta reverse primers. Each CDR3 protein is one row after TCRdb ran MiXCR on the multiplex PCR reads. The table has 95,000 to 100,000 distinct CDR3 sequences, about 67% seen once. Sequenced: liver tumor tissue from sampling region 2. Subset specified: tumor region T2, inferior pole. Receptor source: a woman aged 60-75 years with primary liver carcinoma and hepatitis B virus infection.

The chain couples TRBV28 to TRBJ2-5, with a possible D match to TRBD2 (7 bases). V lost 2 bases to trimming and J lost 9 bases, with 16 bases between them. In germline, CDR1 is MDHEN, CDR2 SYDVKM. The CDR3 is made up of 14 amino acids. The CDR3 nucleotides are TGTGCCAGCAGTTTAGGGACTACGGGGGCGGCCCAGTACTTC. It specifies CASSLGTTGAAQYF.

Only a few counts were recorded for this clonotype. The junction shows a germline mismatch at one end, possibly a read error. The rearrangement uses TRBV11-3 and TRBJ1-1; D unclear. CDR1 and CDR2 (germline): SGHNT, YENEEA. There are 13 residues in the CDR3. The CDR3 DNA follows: TGTGTCAGCACCCATGGTAGGGTTACTGAGGCTTTCTTT. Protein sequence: CVSTHGRVTEAFF.

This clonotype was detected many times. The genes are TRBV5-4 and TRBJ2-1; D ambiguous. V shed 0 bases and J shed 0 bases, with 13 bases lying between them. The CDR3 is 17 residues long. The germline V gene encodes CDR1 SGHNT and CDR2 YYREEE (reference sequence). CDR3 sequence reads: CASSLGWRRSSYNEQFF. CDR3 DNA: TGTGCCAGCAGCTTGGGATGGCGAAGGAGCTCCTACAATGAGCAGTTCTTC.

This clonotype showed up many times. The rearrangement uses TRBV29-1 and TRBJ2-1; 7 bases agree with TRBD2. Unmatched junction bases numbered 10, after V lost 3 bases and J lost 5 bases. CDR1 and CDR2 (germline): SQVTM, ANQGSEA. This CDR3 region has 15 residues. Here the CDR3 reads CSVDSRGRRNNEQFF. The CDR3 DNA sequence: TGCAGCGTTGATAGTCGCGGGAGACGCAACAATGAGCAGTTCTTC.

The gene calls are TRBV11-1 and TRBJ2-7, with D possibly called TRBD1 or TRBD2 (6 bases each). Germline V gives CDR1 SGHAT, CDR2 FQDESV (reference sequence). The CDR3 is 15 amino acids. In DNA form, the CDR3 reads TGTGCTAGCGGCCCTCGGACAGCAGGATTACGCGAGCAGTACTTC. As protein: CASGPRTAGLREQYF.